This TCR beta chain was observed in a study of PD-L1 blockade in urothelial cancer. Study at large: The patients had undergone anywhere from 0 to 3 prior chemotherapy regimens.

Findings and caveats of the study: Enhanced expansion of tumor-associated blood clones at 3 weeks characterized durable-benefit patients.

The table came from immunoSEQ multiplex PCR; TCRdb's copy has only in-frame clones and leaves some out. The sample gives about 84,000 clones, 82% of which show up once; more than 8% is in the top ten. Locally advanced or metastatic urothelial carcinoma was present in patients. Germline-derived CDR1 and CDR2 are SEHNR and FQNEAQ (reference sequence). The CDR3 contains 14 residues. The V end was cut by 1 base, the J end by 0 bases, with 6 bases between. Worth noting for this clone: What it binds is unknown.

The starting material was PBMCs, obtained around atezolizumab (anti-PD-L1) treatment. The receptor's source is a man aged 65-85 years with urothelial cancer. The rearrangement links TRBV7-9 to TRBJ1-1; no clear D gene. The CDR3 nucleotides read TGTGCCAGCAGCTTAGGTGGAGTGAACACTGAAGCTTTCTTT. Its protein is CASSLGGVNTEAFF.